Listed here are 18 T cell receptor beta chains from one sample, sequenced in a study of CD8+CD57+ T cells in acquired aplastic anemia. Genomic DNA, the template, was used for profiling of the TCR beta VDJ and CDR3. One entry per CDR3 protein, called by TCRdb with MiXCR from the reads. The sample records hundreds of thousands of distinct CDR3 sequences, about 50% being singletons. Patients sequenced had flow cytometry evidence of CD8+CD57+ cell expansion. Material: sorted CD4+, CD8+, or CD8+CD57+ T cells (not recorded which) from PBMCs. Source of these receptors: a human donor with aplastic anemia.

V usage is TRBV20-1 and J usage is TRBJ1-5, with TRBD1 identical over 7 bases. Germline CDR1 is DFQATT and CDR2 is SNEGSKA (reference sequence). Trimming at V came to 1 base and at J to 0 bases, leaving 3 bases not matched to a gene. This CDR3 comprises 15 residues. CDR3: CSARVEGASNQPQHF. The CDR3 region has the DNA TGCAGTGCTAGAGTTGAGGGGGCTAGCAATCAGCCCCAGCATTTT.

The chain is built from TRBV2 and TRBJ1-6, with TRBD1 identical over 10 bases. The CDR3 spans 15 residues. V was clipped by 8 bases and J by 10 bases; unmatched bases: 11. The germline gives CDR1 SNHLY, CDR2 FYNNEI. This CDR3 is CASLRDRGSGSPLHF. The CDR3 bases are TGTGCCAGCTTAAGGGACAGGGGCTCGGGATCACCCCTCCACTTT.

V usage is TRBV7-2 and J usage is TRBJ2-7, with D possibly TRBD2 on 7 matching bases. The CDR3 covers 14 residues. The germline gives CDR1 SGHTA, CDR2 FQGNSA. Trimming took 1 base from V and 6 from J, leaving 13 bases between them. CDR3 DNA sequence: TGTGCCAGCAGCTTAGTACAGGGAGGGCTCGAGCAGTACTTC. Protein product: CASSLVQGGLEQYF.

This sequence joins TRBV7-9 and TRBJ2-5; D not certain. Trimming removed 6 bases from V and 5 bases from J, with 16 bases in between. Per the germline V gene, CDR1 is SEHNR and CDR2 is FQNEAQ (reference sequence). The CDR3 loop spans 14 amino acids. CDR3 bases: TGTGCCAGCAGGTCCGCAGCCTCCCTTGAGACCCAGTACTTC. It encodes CASRSAASLETQYF.

The CDR3 protein is CASSITGERDQPQHF. CDR3 nucleotide sequence: TGTGCCAGCAGCATCACAGGGGAGCGGGATCAGCCCCAGCATTTT. The J gene is TRBJ1-5, the V gene TRBV9, with 7 bases matching TRBD1. Germline-derived CDR1 and CDR2 are SGDLS and YYNGEE. The CDR3 sequence is 15 residues long. V trimming: 4 bases; J trimming: 5 bases; junction bases outside the gene matches: 9.

This sequence joins TRBV2 and TRBJ2-7, with D perhaps given as TRBD1 or TRBD2 (6 bases each). Germline V lookup: CDR1 SNHLY, CDR2 FYNNEI. This CDR3 spans 13 amino acids. The V end was cut by 5 bases, the J end by 12 bases, with 20 bases between. The CDR3 here is CASSLSRGQGRYF. CDR3 in DNA: TGTGCCAGCAGTTTATCCCGGGGGCAAGGAAGGTACTTC.

This clonotype was seen repeatedly, ten times or more. This chain links TRBV3-1 with TRBJ1-2, with TRBD1 matching over 10 bases. J was trimmed by 2 bases and V by 3 bases; bases with no gene match: 3. This CDR3 spans 15 amino acids. Germline values: CDR1 LGHDT, CDR2 YNNKEL (reference sequence). CDR3 amino acids: CASSQTGQGNYGYTF. The DNA for the CDR3 is TGTGCCAGCAGCCAGACGGGACAGGGGAACTATGGCTACACCTTC.

The chain combines TRBV20-1 with TRBJ1-5; the D gene is possibly TRBD1 (5 bases). Per germline, CDR1 DFQATT and CDR2 SNEGSKA (reference sequence). This CDR3 is 15 amino acids long. V gave up 1 base and J gave up 0 bases, with 10 bases separating them. CDR3 DNA: TGCAGTGCTAGAGCCGTGGGGGATAGCAATCAGCCCCAGCATTTT. Protein: CSARAVGDSNQPQHF.

The rearrangement joins TRBV7-2 to TRBJ1-2, with 9 bases identical to TRBD1. Germline lookup yields CDR1 SGHTA and CDR2 FQGNSA. The CDR3 spans 14 residues. V trimming: 3 bases; J trimming: 5 bases; junction bases outside the gene matches: 4. The CDR3 is CASSFSTGGYGYTF. CDR3 in DNA: TGTGCCAGCAGCTTCTCGACAGGGGGATATGGCTACACCTTC.

The V and J genes are TRBV7-8 and TRBJ2-3, with TRBD2 as a possible D gene (6 bases). Germline CDR1 and CDR2: SGHVS and FQNEAQ. V gave up 5 bases and J gave up 0 bases, with 12 bases separating them. The length of the CDR3 is 15 residues. CDR3 loop: CASSGGVSSTDTQYF. The CDR3 DNA is TGTGCCAGCAGCGGCGGGGTTAGTAGCACAGATACGCAGTATTTT.

The rearrangement links TRBV6-5 to TRBJ2-4, with D possibly matching TRBD2 (6 bases). Trimming took off 6 bases at V and 0 bases at J, with 9 bases between the two ends. CDR3 length equals 14 residues. The germline gives CDR1 MNHEY, CDR2 SVGAGI. The CDR3 spells CASSGGVAKNIQYF. The CDR3 DNA follows: TGTGCCAGCAGCGGAGGGGTAGCCAAAAACATTCAGTACTTC.

The V gene is TRBV20-1, the J gene TRBJ2-5; 14 bases match TRBD2. Germline V gene data show CDR1 as DFQATT and CDR2 as SNEGSKA (reference sequence). The V segment lost 0 bases and the J segment 11 bases; nucleotides outside the gene matches: 11. CDR3 size: 16 residues. The CDR3 loop is CSARDQGLAGDNEQYF. The CDR3 region has the DNA TGCAGTGCTAGAGATCAGGGACTAGCGGGGGACAATGAGCAGTACTTC.

This clonotype was seen at least ten times. The rearrangement links TRBV20-1 to TRBJ2-5; TRBD2 matches at 14 bases. This CDR3 is built from 15 residues. V shed 4 bases, J shed 4 bases, and the junction held 5 bases outside the gene matches. CDR1 is DFQATT, CDR2 SNEGSKA, per germline (reference sequence). The CDR3 region has the DNA TGCAGTGCTATGAGACTAGCGGGGGGGCTAGAGACCCAGTACTTC. Residues: CSAMRLAGGLETQYF.

V is TRBV9 and J is TRBJ1-1; possibly TRBD1 for D (6 bases). The CDR3 has 14 residues. Germline loops: CDR1 SGDLS, CDR2 YYNGEE. Trimming shortened V by 0 bases and J by 1 base, and 7 bases separated the two germline ends. The CDR3 reads CASSVGGANTEAFF. CDR3 in DNA: TGTGCCAGCAGCGTAGGGGGGGCGAACACTGAAGCTTTCTTT.

This clonotype appeared many times. The V call is TRBV7-2, the J call TRBJ1-6; a possible D gene is TRBD1 (6 bases). Trimming took off 3 bases at V and 7 bases at J, with 10 bases between the two ends. Germline CDR1 SGHTA, CDR2 FQGNSA. CDR3 length: 14 amino acids. This CDR3 is CASSLRGGNSPLHF. In DNA form, the CDR3 reads TGTGCCAGCAGCTTGAGGGGGGGAAATTCACCCCTCCACTTT.

The rearrangement uses TRBV7-8 and TRBJ1-2, with a weak D call TRBD1 (6 bases). V was trimmed by 5 bases and J by 12 bases, leaving 16 bases between them. The CDR3 length is 12 residues. CDR1 and CDR2 (germline): SGHVS, FQNEAQ. This CDR3 is CASSLGQFGNTF. The DNA for the CDR3 is TGTGCCAGCAGCCTTGGACAGTTTGGAAACACCTTC. Supplemented by reference TRBV7-8 and TRBJ1-2, the full variable domain reads GAGVSQSPRYKVAKRGQDVALRCDPISGHVSLFWYQQALGQGPEFLTYFQNEAQLDKSGLPSDRFFAERPEGSVSTLKIQRTQQEDSAVYLCASSLGQFGNTFGSGTRLTVV.

The chain uses TRBV18 and TRBJ2-1; no reliable D call. Germline V gene sequence: CDR1 KGHSH, CDR2 LQKENI. The CDR3 consists of 15 residues. Trimming cost V 3 bases and J 9 bases, with 18 bases left between them. CDR3 in DNA: TGTGCCAGCTCACCTCCGCTCACTTTACAAAGTGAGCAGTTCTTC. Translated, it gives CASSPPLTLQSEQFF.

This chain connects TRBV9 to TRBJ1-1; no definite D call. V was trimmed by 0 bases and J by 4 bases, leaving 4 bases between them. Germline loops: CDR1 SGDLS, CDR2 YYNGEE. The CDR3 runs to 12 residues. The CDR3 sequence is CASSVDGTEAFF. The CDR3 DNA reads as TGTGCCAGCAGCGTAGACGGCACTGAAGCTTTCTTT.